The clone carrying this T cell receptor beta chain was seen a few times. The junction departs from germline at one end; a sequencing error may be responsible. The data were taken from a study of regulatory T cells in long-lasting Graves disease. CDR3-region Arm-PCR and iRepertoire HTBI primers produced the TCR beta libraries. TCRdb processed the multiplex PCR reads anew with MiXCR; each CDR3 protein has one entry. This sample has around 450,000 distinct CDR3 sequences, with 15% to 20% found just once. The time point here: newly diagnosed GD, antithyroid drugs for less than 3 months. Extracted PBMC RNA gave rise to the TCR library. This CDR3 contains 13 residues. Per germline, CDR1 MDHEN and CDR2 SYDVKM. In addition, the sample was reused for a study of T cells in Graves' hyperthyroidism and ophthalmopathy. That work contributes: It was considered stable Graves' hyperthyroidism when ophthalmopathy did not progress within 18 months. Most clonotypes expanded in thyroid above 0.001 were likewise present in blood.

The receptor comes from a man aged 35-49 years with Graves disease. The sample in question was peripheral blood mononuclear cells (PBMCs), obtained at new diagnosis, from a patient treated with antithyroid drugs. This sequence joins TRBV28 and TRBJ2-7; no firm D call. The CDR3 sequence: CASSLSVFYGQYF. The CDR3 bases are TGTGCCAGCAGTTTATCAGTTTTCTACGGGCAGTACTTC.